The sample holds a few counts of the clone carrying this T cell receptor beta chain. The record originates from a study of blood T cell repertoires in COVID-19. Whole-study context: Sources were T cells, B-cell-depleted T cells, or PBMCs; the material itself was cDNA or gDNA.

The table came from immunoSEQ multiplex PCR; TCRdb's copy has only in-frame clones and leaves some out. The sample lists over 250,000 clones, roughly four fifths seen once, with over 4% in the top ten. Per germline, CDR1 SGHTA and CDR2 FQGNSA. Germline trimming cut 5 bases from V and 9 bases from J; bases unmatched to any gene: 13. CDR3 length: 15 amino acids. This receptor was obtained from a man aged 35-49 years who had been exposed to COVID-19. The rearrangement uses TRBV7-2 and TRBJ1-5, with TRBD1 matching 7 bases. Sequencing input: PBMCs or T cells enriched from blood (not recorded which). CDR3 region: CASSLGSDRKAPQHF. In DNA form, the CDR3 reads TGTGCCAGCAGCCTTGGGTCGGACAGGAAGGCGCCCCAGCATTTT.